These 29 T cell receptor beta chains originate from one sample sequenced in a study of metastatic and nonmetastatic thyroid tumors. All patients reached thyroid surgery having received no treatment beforehand. TCRdb reanalyzed the PCR reads with MiXCR. The table lists about 47,000 clones, 24% of them singletons. What was sequenced was blood. Every receptor here comes from a male donor with papillary thyroid cancer or a benign thyroid nodule (not recorded which). Some clones in this sample may be carry-over from other donors' samples.

This rearrangement joins TRBV6-2 or TRBV6-3 to TRBJ2-1; 11 bases are shared with TRBD2. Per germline, CDR1 MNHEY and CDR2 SVGEGT. The CDR3 loop spans 15 amino acids. V shed 6 bases and J 1 base; nucleotides not matched to a gene: 2. CDR3: CASRSSGGSYNEQFF. The CDR3 DNA is TGTGCCAGCAGGTCTAGCGGGGGGTCCTACAATGAGCAGTTCTTC.

In regard to this clone: The CDR3 end shows no conserved phenylalanine or tryptophan, and so a read error is likely. The limits of the CDR3 on the DNA are not certain, so only TCRdb's listed CDR3 is given. The chain uses TRBV6-4 and TRBJ2-2. CDR1 and CDR2 from the germline V gene are MRHNA and SNTAGT. The CDR3 numbers 13 amino acids, ends counted. The CDR3 region is CASSDSDTGELFL.

This clone was seen many times. The genes are TRBV28 and TRBJ2-2; D ambiguous. Per the germline V gene, CDR1 is MDHEN and CDR2 is SYDVKM. There are 15 residues in the CDR3. Trimming removed 2 bases from V and 4 bases from J, with 11 bases in between. The CDR3, as DNA: TGTGCCAGCAGTTTAGCCTCCTCGGGCACCGGGGAGCTGTTTTTT. Protein product: CASSLASSGTGELFF.

This clone was detected only once. The rearrangement joins TRBV3-1 to TRBJ2-2; the D is unclear. V was trimmed by 1 base and J by 7 bases, leaving 13 bases between them. The CDR3 loop spans 15 amino acids. Germline CDR1 is LGHDT and CDR2 is YNNKEL (reference sequence). CDR3 sequence (DNA): TGTGCCAGCAGCCAAGGGTTTGGCTGGGTCGGGGAGCTGTTTTTT. Translating it yields CASSQGFGWVGELFF.

The rearrangement joins TRBV20-1 to TRBJ1-1, with 7 bases lining up with TRBD1. Germline trimming cut 2 bases from V and 3 bases from J; bases unmatched to any gene: 6. Germline CDR1 is DFQATT and CDR2 is SNEGSKA (reference sequence). CDR3 length equals 14 residues. The CDR3 nucleotides read TGCAGTGCTAGAAACAGGGGCCGAGACACTGAAGCTTTCTTT. The encoded protein is CSARNRGRDTEAFF.

The chain links TRBV5-4 to TRBJ2-3; D remains ambiguous. The V gene lost 0 bases and the J gene lost 5 bases, with 7 bases spanning the gap. The CDR3 is made up of 13 amino acids. CDR1 and CDR2 (germline): SGHNT, YYREEE (reference sequence). CDR3 sequence (DNA): TGTGCCAGCAGCTTGGGGTTCCAAGATACGCAGTATTTT. Amino acids: CASSLGFQDTQYF.

This rearrangement joins TRBV28 to TRBJ1-1; 7 positions match TRBD1. CDR3 length: 15 residues. Germline V gene sequence: CDR1 MDHEN, CDR2 SYDVKM. Trimming removed 4 bases from V and 7 bases from J; junction bases left unmatched: 12. The CDR3 loop reads CASSYSSPGQLEAFF. CDR3 DNA sequence: TGTGCCAGCAGTTACAGTTCACCGGGACAGCTTGAAGCTTTCTTT.

This clone was seen at least ten times. The V and J genes are TRBV6-1 and TRBJ1-3; tentatively, D is TRBD1 (5 bases). The V gene's germline CDR1 is MNHNS and CDR2 SASEGT. There are 15 residues in the CDR3. V lost 2 bases, J lost 2 bases, and 10 bases lay in between. CDR3 in amino acids: CASSEQGLAGNTIYF. CDR3 nucleotide sequence: TGTGCCAGCAGTGAACAGGGACTAGCTGGAAACACCATATATTTT.

V and J are TRBV30 and TRBJ1-5; perhaps TRBD1 as D (5 bases). Germline V gives CDR1 GTSNPN, CDR2 SVGIG (reference sequence). Trimming pared 1 base from V and 1 base from J, leaving 8 bases between. CDR3 length: 14 amino acids. CDR3 DNA: TGTGCCTGGAGTGCCTCAGGGAGCAATCAGCCCCAGCATTTT. This encodes CAWSASGSNQPQHF.

The chain couples TRBV2 to TRBJ2-2; D possibly corresponds to TRBD1 (6 bases). CDR1 is SNHLY, CDR2 FYNNEI, per germline. Between the trimmed V and J ends, which lost 10 bases and 6 bases, there was a span of 21 bases. This CDR3 has 15 amino acids. The CDR3, as DNA: TGTGCCACCGCCGGACAGTGGTCGCGATCCGGGGAGCTGTTTTTT. Its protein is CATAGQWSRSGELFF. Full variable domain (outside the CDR3, taken from reference TRBV2 and TRBJ2-2): EPEVTQTPSHQVTQMGQEVILRCVPISNHLYFYWYRQILGQKVEFLVSFYNNEISEKSEIFDDQFSVERPDGSNFTLKIRSTKLEDSAMYFCATAGQWSRSGELFFGEGSRLTVL.

As for this clone: The junction shows a germline mismatch at one end, possibly a read error. V usage is TRBV28 and J usage is TRBJ2-3; tentatively, D is TRBD2 (5 bases). The germline gives CDR1 MDHEN, CDR2 SYDVKM. The CDR3 has 16 amino acids. CDR3: CAGSPVRAFSTDTQYF. The CDR3 bases are TGTGCCGGCAGTCCTGTGCGGGCGTTCAGCACAGATACGCAGTATTTT.

This clone was picked up a small number of times. This chain uses TRBV19 with TRBJ2-1; TRBD2 aligns across 9 bases. V gave up 5 bases and J gave up 10 bases; unmatched junction bases: 6. This CDR3 has 13 amino acids. Germline CDR1 reads LNHDA; CDR2 reads SQIVND (reference sequence). The CDR3, as DNA: TGTGCCAGTAGTCCTGTAGCGGGAGAGGAGCAGTTCTTC. Residues: CASSPVAGEEQFF.

The chain is built from TRBV6-2 or TRBV6-3 and TRBJ2-1, with 10 bases that match TRBD2. V lost 8 bases, J lost 0 bases, and 7 bases stayed unmatched. CDR1 is MNHEY, CDR2 SVGEGT, per germline. The CDR3 totals 16 residues. CDR3 in DNA: TGTGCCAGCGGCGGCCTAGCGGGGGACTCCTACAATGAGCAGTTCTTC. This sequence encodes CASGGLAGDSYNEQFF.

In its sample, this clone was seen a few times. The chain has TRBV2 and TRBJ1-5; 7 nucleotides match TRBD1. V lost 3 bases to trimming and J lost 3 bases; unmatched junction nucleotides: 2. The germline gives CDR1 SNHLY, CDR2 FYNNEI. The CDR3 totals 14 residues. CDR3 protein: CASSDDRANQPQHF. In nucleotides, the CDR3 is TGTGCCAGCAGTGACGACAGGGCCAATCAGCCCCAGCATTTT.

This clone is deemed medium-sized. This sequence joins TRBV6-1 and TRBJ2-5; 7 nucleotides line up with TRBD2. The CDR3 spans 14 residues. J was trimmed by 1 base and V by 3 bases; bases with no gene match: 2. The germline V gene has CDR1 MNHNS and CDR2 SASEGT. The CDR3 sequence: CASSDWTSQETQYF. In DNA, the CDR3 is TGTGCCAGCAGTGATTGGACTAGCCAAGAGACCCAGTACTTC.

This clone has just a few counts. The V gene is TRBV4-2, the J gene TRBJ2-7; 7 bases line up with TRBD1. The CDR3 covers 17 residues. The V segment lost 0 bases and the J segment 5 bases; nucleotides outside the gene matches: 13. Germline CDR1 and CDR2: LGHNA and YNFKEQ. The chain's CDR3 is CASSQDWQGEIEDEQYF. The CDR3 DNA follows: TGTGCCAGCAGCCAAGATTGGCAGGGGGAAATAGAGGACGAGCAGTACTTC.

This clone was seen repeatedly, ten times or more. The rearrangement uses TRBV28 and TRBJ2-7; the D gene is possibly TRBD2 (5 bases). Trimming stripped 5 bases from V and 0 bases from J, with 11 bases between. Germline V gene sequence: CDR1 MDHEN, CDR2 SYDVKM. This CDR3 has 14 amino acids. The CDR3 is CASSEGFSSYEQYF. The CDR3 coding sequence is TGTGCCAGCAGTGAGGGCTTCTCCTCCTACGAGCAGTACTTC.

The chain links TRBV6-1 to TRBJ2-5, with TRBD2 identical over 16 bases. The J segment lost 4 bases and the V segment lost 3 bases, leaving 5 bases of the junction unmatched. Looked up from germline, CDR1 is MNHNS and CDR2 is SASEGT. The CDR3 covers 17 residues. The CDR3, as DNA: TGTGCCAGCAGTGAGGGACTAGCGGGAGGGGTACGAGAGACCCAGTACTTC. This sequence encodes CASSEGLAGGVRETQYF.

The rearrangement links TRBV27 to TRBJ2-7, with D perhaps TRBD1 (5 bases). There are 13 residues in the CDR3. V was shortened by 5 bases and J by 3 bases, with 11 bases between the two germline ends. Germline loops: CDR1 MNHEY, CDR2 SMNVEV (reference sequence). In DNA form, the CDR3 reads TGTGCCAGCAGTCTCAGGGTTGACTACGAGCAGTACTTC. Translation: CASSLRVDYEQYF.

This chain joins TRBV11-2 and TRBJ1-2; perhaps TRBD1 as D (5 bases). This CDR3 has 15 residues. Trimming took off 0 bases at V and 6 bases at J, with 14 bases between the two ends. Germline V gene lookup returns CDR1 SGHAT and CDR2 FQNNGV. This CDR3 reads CASSLDRPRAHGYTF. In nucleotides, the CDR3 is TGTGCCAGCAGCTTAGATCGTCCCAGGGCGCATGGCTACACCTTC.

This clone was observed at least ten times. This sequence joins TRBV4-2 and TRBJ1-1, with 10 bases that match TRBD1. Germline lookup yields CDR1 LGHNA and CDR2 YNFKEQ. Unmatched junction bases numbered 16, after V lost 4 bases and J lost 8 bases. The CDR3 has 17 amino acids. The CDR3 region has the DNA TGTGCCAGCAGCCCCCGTGGGCCCGGGACAGGGGATGAGGAAGCTTTCTTT. Translated, it gives CASSPRGPGTGDEEAFF.

The rearrangement links TRBV11-2 to TRBJ1-5; weak D call: TRBD1 (5 bases). Germline values: CDR1 SGHAT, CDR2 FQNNGV. Trimming left V 4 bases short and J 6 bases short, with 13 bases between. The CDR3 totals 14 residues. CDR3 sequence reads: CASSSTWGFQPQHF. In DNA form, the CDR3 reads TGTGCCAGCAGCTCTACGTGGGGCTTTCAGCCCCAGCATTTT.

This clone was recorded at least ten times. The V call is TRBV30, the J call TRBJ2-3; D is unresolved. Germline V gene lookup returns CDR1 GTSNPN and CDR2 SVGIG (reference sequence). Trimming shortened V by 3 bases and J by 6 bases, and 16 bases separated the two germline ends. The CDR3 sequence is 14 residues long. The CDR3 spells CAWRNQELGDTQYF. Here the CDR3 DNA reads TGTGCCTGGAGGAACCAAGAGCTCGGGGATACGCAGTATTTT.

This clone was found a few times. V is TRBV6-2 or TRBV6-3 and J is TRBJ1-2, with TRBD1 matching over 7 bases. The CDR3 length is 16 residues. Germline-derived CDR1 and CDR2 are MNHEY and SVGEGT. Trimming removed 10 bases from V and 4 bases from J; junction bases left unmatched: 18. The CDR3 loop reads CATQGLEGRGAYGYTF. The CDR3 nucleotides read TGTGCCACCCAGGGCCTCGAAGGCAGGGGGGCCTATGGCTACACCTTC.

The table lists this clone with many counts. The chain couples TRBV29-1 to TRBJ2-3; 8 nucleotides agree with TRBD1. The junction had 7 bases not matched to a gene; V was cut back by 7 bases and J by 4 bases. The germline V gene has CDR1 SQVTM and CDR2 ANQGSEA. CDR3 length equals 13 residues. CDR3 sequence: CSGAGGAADTQYF. CDR3 DNA: TGCAGCGGGGCAGGGGGCGCGGCAGATACGCAGTATTTT.

This clone was counted between two and nine times. V gene TRBV9 combines with J gene TRBJ1-6; 10 nucleotides agree with TRBD1. The length of the CDR3 is 16 residues. After removal of 3 bases from V and 19 bases from J, the junction contained 19 bases not matched to a gene. CDR1 is SGDLS, CDR2 YYNGEE, per germline. The CDR3 DNA reads TGTGCCAGCAGCGCATACAGACAGGGGGCGAATTCACCCCCGCACTTT. The encoded protein is CASSAYRQGANSPPHF.

This clone was counted at least ten times. The genes are TRBV7-9 and TRBJ2-1, with D unresolved. CDR3 length equals 11 residues. V dropped 4 bases and J dropped 12 bases, with 10 bases sitting between them. Germline V gives CDR1 SEHNR, CDR2 FQNEAQ (reference sequence). CDR3 protein: CASSSLGRQFF. The CDR3 nucleotides read TGTGCCAGCAGCTCGCTTGGCCGGCAGTTCTTC.

This clone was seen a single time. The chain is built from TRBV20-1 and TRBJ1-3; D is uncertain. The CDR3 contains 11 residues. CDR1 DFQATT and CDR2 SNEGSKA come from the germline V gene (reference sequence). Trimming removed 6 bases at V and 3 bases at J, with 6 bases between. The chain's CDR3 is CSAWIGNTIYF. The CDR3 bases are TGCAGTGCGTGGATTGGAAACACCATATATTTT.

The table lists this clone with a few counts. V gene TRBV15 combines with J gene TRBJ2-6; D remains ambiguous. The V end was cut by 0 bases, the J end by 1 base, with 19 bases between. Germline CDR1 and CDR2: LNHNV and YYDKDF (reference sequence). This CDR3 region has 20 residues. This chain's CDR3 is CATSREVGKTRSSGANVLTF. DNA for the CDR3: TGTGCCACCAGCAGAGAAGTGGGGAAGACTCGATCTTCTGGGGCCAACGTCCTGACTTTC.